These 8 T cell receptor beta chains originate from one sample sequenced in a study of blood T cell repertoires in COVID-19. Method: immunoSEQ multiplex PCR; TCRdb's copy keeps in-frame clones and lacks some. The table has 65,000 to 95,000 clones, about four fifths seen once. The sequencing sample was made of peripheral blood. The source of these receptors is a woman between 40 and 55 years old with active or convalescent COVID-19.

V is TRBV19 and J is TRBJ2-1; 10 nucleotides match TRBD2. The CDR3 runs 15 residues. Germline loops: CDR1 LNHDA, CDR2 SQIVND (reference sequence). J gave up 8 bases and V 7 bases, and 11 bases lay outside the gene matches. The CDR3 nucleotides are TGTGCCAGTACTACAGGGCTAGCGGGAGAGGATGAGCAGTTCTTC. It codes for CASTTGLAGEDEQFF.

The V and J genes are TRBV4-3 and TRBJ2-5; 8 bases fit TRBD1. CDR1 and CDR2 from the germline V gene are LGHNA and YSLEER. The CDR3 runs 15 residues. V trimming: 1 base; J trimming: 5 bases; junction bases outside the gene matches: 6. In DNA, the CDR3 is TGCGCCAGCAGCCAAGGCAGGACAGGGATGGAGACCCAGTACTTC. Amino acid sequence: CASSQGRTGMETQYF.

The genes are TRBV12-5 and TRBJ2-5; 10 nucleotides match TRBD1. J lost 2 bases, V lost 7 bases, and 4 bases had no gene match. The germline V gene has CDR1 LGHNT and CDR2 FRNRAP. The CDR3 totals 14 residues. The CDR3 bases are TGTGCTAGTGCCCGGACAGGGGGTCAAGAGACCCAGTACTTC. Protein product: CASARTGGQETQYF.

The chain carries TRBV5-4 and TRBJ2-1; 10 bases are a match to TRBD2. V shed 4 bases and J 5 bases; nucleotides not matched to a gene: 15. CDR1 and CDR2 from the germline V gene are SGHNT and YYREEE (reference sequence). This CDR3 comprises 18 residues. CDR3 region: CASSPDRVSGGYNNEQFF. DNA for the CDR3: TGTGCCAGCAGCCCGGACAGGGTTAGCGGGGGGTACAACAATGAGCAGTTCTTC.

The gene calls are TRBV6-5 and TRBJ1-5; D ambiguous. This CDR3 region has 13 residues. V was trimmed by 6 bases and J by 3 bases, leaving 9 bases between them. The germline V gene encodes CDR1 MNHEY and CDR2 SVGAGI. The CDR3 here is CASSPTANQPQHF. DNA of the CDR3: TGTGCCAGCAGCCCCACAGCCAATCAGCCCCAGCATTTT.

This chain links TRBV9 with TRBJ2-6; 10 nucleotides align to TRBD1. The V gene end was trimmed by 4 bases and the J gene end by 0 bases; junction bases not matched to a gene: 7. The germline V gene encodes CDR1 SGDLS and CDR2 YYNGEE. The CDR3 contains 18 residues. CDR3 region: CASSQPGQGSSGANVLTF. For the CDR3, the DNA is TGTGCCAGCAGCCAACCGGGACAGGGGTCCTCTGGGGCCAACGTCCTGACTTTC. The complete variable domain, with remaining parts taken from reference TRBV9 and TRBJ2-6, reads DSGVTQTPKHLITATGQRVTLRCSPRSGDLSVYWYQQSLDQGLQFLIQYYNGEERAKGNILERFSAQQFPDLHSELNLSSLELGDSALYFCASSQPGQGSSGANVLTFGAGSRLTVL.

The chain couples TRBV24-1 to TRBJ2-7, with D possibly being TRBD1 (7 bases). Germline V gives CDR1 KGHDR, CDR2 SFDVKD. The CDR3 spans 17 residues. V lost 3 bases and J lost 6, with 23 bases in between. The DNA for the CDR3 is TGTGCCACCAGTGATCGGGAGACAGGGTCGAACCGGCTCGAGCAGTACTTC. It codes for CATSDRETGSNRLEQYF.

Here the CDR3 DNA reads TGTGCCAGCTCACCTTCCAGGGAAAACATTCAGTACTTC. Residues: CASSPSRENIQYF. The chain joins TRBV18 to TRBJ2-4, with D perhaps TRBD1 (5 bases). The CDR3 loop spans 13 amino acids. V was cut by 3 bases and J by 5 bases, with 8 bases left in between. Germline CDR1 KGHSH, CDR2 LQKENI.